The rows below give T cell receptor beta chains drawn from one sample of a study of PD-1 blockade in classical Hodgkin lymphoma. Assay used: immunoSEQ multiplex PCR; TCRdb lists only in-frame clones, some missing. The sample comprises about 25,000 clones, approximately 67% of which are singletons, and 25% to 30% rests with the top ten. The material sequenced was peripheral blood mononuclear cells (PBMCs), taken before the fourth cycle of nivolumab. These receptors were obtained from a human donor with classical Hodgkin lymphoma. Each CDR3 is given with its conserved first and last residue. D genes are given only for firm matches. Clone size is given for some rows only: seen once, a few or many times, or a class if the clone is expanded.

V gene	CDR3 length	clone size	J gene	D gene	CDR3 DNA	CDR3 protein
TRBV11-2	16	NA	TRBJ2-2	TRBD2	TGTGCCAGCAGCCCCCGGACTAGCTTTCGCACCGGGGAGCTGTTTTTT	CASSPRTSFRTGELFF
TRBV19	15	NA	TRBJ1-5	TRBD1	TGTGCCAGTAGTATACAGGGGGCGCGGGGACAGCCCCAGCATTTT	CASSIQGARGQPQHF
TRBV28	13	NA	TRBJ1-2	NA	TGTGCCAGCAGAGATCAGGTGCGGTATGGCTACACCTTC	CASRDQVRYGYTF
TRBV7-2	14	once	TRBJ1-5	NA	TGTGCCAGCAGCTTGGTGGGGTTGCGGCAGCCCCAGCATTTT	CASSLVGLRQPQHF
TRBV5-1	15	NA	TRBJ1-1	TRBD1	TGCGCCAGCAGGATTGACGCAGGGGGAGTCACTGAAGCTTTCTTT	CASRIDAGGVTEAFF
TRBV7-2	14	NA	TRBJ2-3	NA	TGTGCCAGCAGCTTAGGCCGCGGCGCAGATACGCAGTATTTT	CASSLGRGADTQYF
TRBV4-1	15	once	TRBJ2-3	NA	TGCGCCAGCAGCCAAGGAGGAGGGGGCCAGGATACGCAGTATTTT	CASSQGGGGQDTQYF
TRBV18	16	NA	TRBJ1-1	NA	TGTGCCAGCTCACCACTAGTGGGCAGGGGAGGCACTGAAGCTTTCTTT	CASSPLVGRGGTEAFF
TRBV6-6	14	few	TRBJ1-5	NA	TGTGCCAGCAGTCCTAATTATAGCAATCAGCCCCAGCATTTT	CASSPNYSNQPQHF
TRBV6-5	13	NA	TRBJ1-6	NA	TGTGCCAGCAGTTATATGAGCAATTCACCCCTCCACTTT	CASSYMSNSPLHF
TRBV6-1	14	few	TRBJ1-4	TRBD1	TGTGCCAGCAGTACAGGGGCAACTAATGAAAAACTGTTTTTT	CASSTGATNEKLFF
TRBV27	15	few	TRBJ1-2	NA	TGTGCCAGCAGTTTATCCCACGGGACGTCCTATCGCTACACCTTC	CASSLSHGTSYRYTF
TRBV6-6	13	NA	TRBJ1-5	NA	TGTGCCAGCAGTTGGGAGCAGAATCAGCCCCAGCATTTT	CASSWEQNQPQHF
TRBV28	15	NA	TRBJ1-5	NA	TGTGCCAGCAGTTTAGGGGGTCGGGGGTATCAGCCCCAGCATTTT	CASSLGGRGYQPQHF
TRBV19	15	NA	TRBJ2-7	NA	TGTGCCAGTAGTTGGGGCCACCTTACCTCCTACGAGCAGTACTTC	CASSWGHLTSYEQYF
TRBV4-2	19	NA	TRBJ2-3	TRBD2	TGTGCCAGCAGCCAAGATCGTGGGGGTAGCGGGGTGCGCACAGATACGCAGTATTTT	CASSQDRGGSGVRTDTQYF
TRBV5-4	16	NA	TRBJ1-6	TRBD1	TGTGCCAGCAGATACAGGGGGAGCTCCTATAATTCACCCCTCCACTTT	CASRYRGSSYNSPLHF
TRBV19	14	NA	TRBJ2-2	NA	TGTGCCAGTAGTATAGCGGGGGCGGCCGGGGAGCTGTTTTTT	CASSIAGAAGELFF
TRBV28	16	NA	TRBJ2-3	NA	TGTGCCAGCAGTTTAATGTCGGGGGTTAACACAGATACGCAGTATTTT	CASSLMSGVNTDTQYF
TRBV7-6	13	few	TRBJ1-1	TRBD1	TGTGCCAGCAGCGACAGGGTCGACACTGAAGCTTTCTTT	CASSDRVDTEAFF
TRBV18	18	NA	TRBJ1-1	NA	TGTGCCAGCTCACCACCCCCCCGGGGCAGCCCAATGAACACTGAAGCTTTCTTT	CASSPPPRGSPMNTEAFF
TRBV5-1	16	few	TRBJ2-1	NA	TGCGCCAGCAGCTTGGTCCCAGGTAGTACCTACAATGAGCAGTTCTTC	CASSLVPGSTYNEQFF
TRBV28	16	few	TRBJ1-5	TRBD1	TGTGCCAGCAGTTTATGGAAGGGGGCGAGCAATCAGCCCCAGCATTTT	CASSLWKGASNQPQHF
TRBV6-1	15	NA	TRBJ2-3	TRBD2	TGTGCCAGCAGGTCAGCGGGGGGGGGCACAGATACGCAGTATTTT	CASRSAGGGTDTQYF
TRBV7-9	12	NA	TRBJ1-1	NA	TGTGCCAGCAGCTCTCAGGGCGGTGAAGCTTTCTTT	CASSSQGGEAFF
TRBV6-6	15	once	TRBJ1-1	NA	TGTGCCAGCGCGCGTGGGGGTGGAGGGAAGACTGAAGCTTTCTTT	CASARGGGGKTEAFF
TRBV5-1	15	NA	TRBJ1-4	NA	TGCGCCAGCAGCTTGGGAGGACGGAGTAATGAAAAACTGTTTTTT	CASSLGGRSNEKLFF
TRBV5-6	16	NA	TRBJ2-1	TRBD2	TGTGCCAGCAGCAAAGGACTAGCGGGGGTTTACAATGAGCAGTTCTTC	CASSKGLAGVYNEQFF
TRBV29-1	13	NA	TRBJ2-2	NA	TGCAGCGTCCGGGGACAGAACACCGGGGAGCTGTTTTTT	CSVRGQNTGELFF
TRBV5-1	13	few	TRBJ1-6	NA	TGCGCCAGCAGCTTGTCAGGAGATTCACCCCTCCACTTT	CASSLSGDSPLHF
TRBV11-2	14	few	TRBJ2-7	TRBD2	TGTGCCAGCAGCTTTAGCGGGGGGGCGTACGAGCAGTACTTC	CASSFSGGAYEQYF
TRBV11-3	15	NA	TRBJ2-2	NA	TGTGCCAGCAGCCCGTCGCTAGCTGATGTCGGGGAGCTGTTTTTT	CASSPSLADVGELFF
TRBV6-5	15	NA	TRBJ2-3	TRBD2	TGTGCCAGCAGTCGACTAGCGGGGGGTGGTGATACGCAGTATTTT	CASSRLAGGGDTQYF
TRBV6-1	11	few	TRBJ2-7	NA	TGTGCCAGCACGAGACTCCACGAGCAGTACTTC	CASTRLHEQYF
TRBV4-1	15	NA	TRBJ1-1	NA	TGCGCCAGCAGCCTTGGGACGGGAGGCGACACTGAAGCTTTCTTT	CASSLGTGGDTEAFF
TRBV6-6	11	few	TRBJ1-2	NA	TGTGCCAGCAGCGCTGAACTTGGCTACACCTTC	CASSAELGYTF
TRBV29-1	13	NA	TRBJ2-7	TRBD2	TGCAGCGTTTCGCGGGGGATAACCTACGAGCAGTACTTC	CSVSRGITYEQYF
TRBV29-1	15	NA	TRBJ1-1	NA	TGCAGCGTTGGTCGGGGAGGCGGCATGAACACTGAAGCTTTCTTT	CSVGRGGGMNTEAFF
TRBV5-1	14	once	TRBJ1-3	NA	TGCGCCAGCAGCTCGTTTGGCTCTGGAAACACCATATATTTT	CASSSFGSGNTIYF
TRBV4-3	13	NA	TRBJ2-1	NA	TGCGCCAGCAGCCAAGGGCCCCAAGATGAGCAGTTCTTC	CASSQGPQDEQFF
TRBV5-1	16	NA	TRBJ2-1	NA	TGCGCCAGCAGCTTGGGCGCTAATCCCAGGGCGAATGAGCAGTTCTTC	CASSLGANPRANEQFF
TRBV2	16	NA	TRBJ2-3	TRBD2	TGTGCCAGCAGCCGTGGACTAGCGGGGCGGACAGATACGCAGTATTTT	CASSRGLAGRTDTQYF